The 5 T cell receptor beta chains below were found in one sample sequenced in a study of cytomegalovirus exposure and HLA in healthy donors. 13 Jbeta primers and 60 Vbeta primers were used for the PCR. Clones were sequenced by immunoSEQ multiplex PCR, and TCRdb holds only the in-frame ones, with some missing. The top ten clones hold roughly 10% of a sample with roughly 190,000 clones, about 85% of them seen once. The sequencing input was PBMCs. The receptors were sampled from a woman aged 45-65 years in good health and CMV-seropositive.

This chain connects TRBV4-1 to TRBJ2-2, with 9 bases identical to TRBD2. There are 18 residues in the CDR3. V shed 1 base and J 1 base; nucleotides not matched to a gene: 7. CDR1 and CDR2 from the germline V gene are MGHRA and YSYEKL. CDR3 protein: CASSQADSGGLNTGELFF. The CDR3 nucleotides are TGCGCCAGCAGCCAAGCGGATAGCGGGGGCCTGAACACCGGGGAGCTGTTTTTT.

As concerns this clone: Other DNA variants within this sample encode the same CDR3. The chain combines TRBV20-1 with TRBJ1-4; D is perhaps TRBD1 (5 bases). Germline V gene sequence: CDR1 DFQATT, CDR2 SNEGSKA (reference sequence). The CDR3 runs to 11 residues. The germline V and J ends were trimmed by 5 bases and 8 bases, with 9 bases remaining between them. CDR3 in DNA: TGCAGTGCTTCAGGGAACGAAAAACTGTTTTTT. Translation: CSASGNEKLFF.

The V call is TRBV13, the J call TRBJ2-1; 10 nucleotides agree with TRBD2. Germline V gene sequence: CDR1 PRHDT, CDR2 FYEKMQ (reference sequence). This CDR3 region has 14 residues. V lost 8 bases and J lost 6; bases outside the gene matches: 7. In DNA form, the CDR3 reads TGTGCCAGCCGGAGCGGGGGGGCCCGCAATGAGCAGTTCTTC. It translates to CASRSGGARNEQFF.

V gene TRBV10-3 combines with J gene TRBJ2-7, with D possibly being TRBD1 (6 bases). The CDR3 has 13 residues. The V end lost 6 bases, the J end lost 3 bases, and 12 bases lay between the germline ends. CDR1 ENHRY and CDR2 SYGVKD come from the germline V gene. The CDR3 spells CAISRGQSYEQYF. CDR3 coding DNA: TGTGCCATCAGCCGAGGACAGAGCTACGAGCAGTACTTC.

The chain carries TRBV7-2 and TRBJ1-6, with D uncertain. The germline gives CDR1 SGHTA, CDR2 FQGNSA. V shed 1 base and J shed 6 bases, with 10 bases lying between them. This CDR3 is 15 amino acids long. The CDR3 loop reads CASSLVFVSNSPLHF. In DNA form, the CDR3 reads TGTGCCAGCAGCTTAGTATTTGTCAGTAATTCACCCCTCCACTTT. Combining the CDR3 with reference TRBV7-2 and TRBJ1-6 gives the whole variable domain GAGVSQSPSNKVTEKGKDVELRCDPISGHTALYWYRQSLGQGLEFLIYFQGNSAPDKSGLPSDRFSAERTGGSVSTLTIQRTQQEDSAVYLCASSLVFVSNSPLHFGNGTRLTVT.